This TCR beta chain was recorded in a study of blood T cell repertoires in COVID-19. The wider study: Some COVID-19 samples were acute and others convalescent; all came from the United States, Italy and Spain. T cells, B-cell-depleted T cells, or PBMCs provided the cDNA or gDNA that served as material.

Source study methods: Amplification from reference gene primers served as the basis for estimated nucleated cell counts. Profiled with immunoSEQ multiplex PCR; TCRdb holds only in-frame clones, not every one. V, J and clone size derive from that table, while D and trimming were established from the DNA sequence. The sample yields 65,000 to 70,000 clones, approximately 83% seen once. Germline assignment: CDR1 SGHRS and CDR2 YFSETQ. CDR3 length: 15 residues. V was pared by 4 bases and J by 3 bases, with 17 bases between. The chain combines TRBV5-1 with TRBJ2-7, with D perhaps matching TRBD1 (5 bases). The receptor's source is a man of 80 years or more with acute or convalescent COVID-19. The sample taken for sequencing was peripheral blood. The CDR3 region has the DNA TGCGCCAGCAGCCTGACGTGGACACCTTTCTACGAGCAGTACTTC. It translates to CASSLTWTPFYEQYF.